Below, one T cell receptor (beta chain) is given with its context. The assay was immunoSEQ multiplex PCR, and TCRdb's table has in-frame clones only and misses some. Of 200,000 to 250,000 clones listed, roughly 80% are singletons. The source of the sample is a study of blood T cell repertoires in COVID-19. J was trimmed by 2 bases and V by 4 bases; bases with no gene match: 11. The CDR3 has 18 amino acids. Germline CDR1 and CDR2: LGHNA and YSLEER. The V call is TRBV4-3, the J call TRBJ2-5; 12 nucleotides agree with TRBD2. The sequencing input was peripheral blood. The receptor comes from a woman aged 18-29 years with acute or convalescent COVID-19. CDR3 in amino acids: CASSLHTSGRTHQETQYF. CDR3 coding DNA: TGCGCCAGCAGCCTACACACTAGCGGGAGGACCCATCAAGAGACCCAGTACTTC.